Listed here are 13 T cell receptor beta chains from one sample, sequenced in a study of T cell responses to AZD1222 COVID-19 vaccine. Assay: immunoSEQ multiplex PCR; the TCRdb copy retains only in-frame clones and omits some. This table has about 110,000 clones, about 90% appearing once. The material sequenced was peripheral blood, taken 28 days after the second AZD1222 dose. The receptors shown here come from an adult who received the AZD1222 COVID-19 vaccine.

As DNA, the CDR3 is TGTGCCAGCAGTCCTCGGTCGAACACTGAAGCTTTCTTT. It specifies CASSPRSNTEAFF. V and J are TRBV7-6 and TRBJ1-1; D is uncertain. With 6 bases removed from V and 1 base from J, the gap between germline ends came to 9 bases. The CDR3 spans 13 residues. Per the germline V gene, CDR1 is SGHVS and CDR2 is FNYEAQ.

The chain carries TRBV24-1 and TRBJ2-3; maybe TRBD2 (5 bases). V was cut by 6 bases and J by 0 bases, with 12 bases left in between. Germline CDR1 is KGHDR and CDR2 is SFDVKD. The CDR3 totals 15 residues. Here the CDR3 DNA reads TGTGCCACCAGTAATAGCGCCGGGAGCACAGATACGCAGTATTTT. It is translated as CATSNSAGSTDTQYF.

The rearrangement uses TRBV28 and TRBJ2-2; 13 nucleotides agree with TRBD2. Germline CDR1 reads MDHEN; CDR2 reads SYDVKM. The CDR3 length is 18 residues. Germline trimming cut 4 bases from V and 3 bases from J; bases unmatched to any gene: 8. CDR3 region: CASSSPKLAGGHTGELFF. As DNA, the CDR3 is TGTGCCAGCAGTTCCCCCAAACTAGCGGGAGGGCACACCGGGGAGCTGTTTTTT.

V gene TRBV9 combines with J gene TRBJ2-3; TRBD1 or TRBD2 may be the D gene (6 bases each). The V and J ends lost 0 bases and 1 base respectively, with 18 bases between them. CDR1 is SGDLS, CDR2 YYNGEE, per germline. The CDR3 extends over 18 amino acids. CDR3 region: CASSVEGGPGARTDTQYF. CDR3 sequence (DNA): TGTGCCAGCAGCGTAGAGGGGGGTCCAGGGGCGCGCACAGATACGCAGTATTTT.

This sequence joins TRBV20-1 and TRBJ2-5; weak D call: TRBD1 (6 bases). CDR1 DFQATT and CDR2 SNEGSKA come from the germline V gene (reference sequence). Trimming took off 3 bases at V and 2 bases at J, with 13 bases between the two ends. This CDR3 spans 14 amino acids. DNA of the CDR3: TGCAGTGCTAGTATAACAACAGGGCAAGAGACCCAGTACTTC. Protein sequence: CSASITTGQETQYF.

The chain recombines TRBV20-1 with TRBJ1-5; tentative D call: TRBD1 (5 bases). There are 14 residues in the CDR3. V lost 3 bases to trimming and J lost 0 bases, with 9 bases between them. Germline values: CDR1 DFQATT, CDR2 SNEGSKA (reference sequence). For the CDR3, the DNA is TGCAGTGCTAGTCGGGGGAATAGCAATCAGCCCCAGCATTTT. Translation gives CSASRGNSNQPQHF.

V usage is TRBV7-2 and J usage is TRBJ2-1; D is possibly TRBD1 or TRBD2 (6 bases each). V dropped 5 bases and J dropped 10 bases, with 18 bases sitting between them. CDR1 is SGHTA and CDR2 is FQGNSA in the germline V gene. CDR3 length: 14 residues. Written as DNA, the CDR3 is TGTGCCAGCAGCAAACCGGGGGCTAGCCGGGAGCAGTTCTTC. Translation: CASSKPGASREQFF.

This clone was observed a few times. The V call is TRBV9, the J call TRBJ1-1, with 10 bases aligning to TRBD1. The junction had 0 bases not matched to a gene; V was cut back by 0 bases and J by 4 bases. CDR1 and CDR2 (germline): SGDLS, YYNGEE. The CDR3 is 14 residues long. As DNA, the CDR3 is TGTGCCAGCAGCGTAGGACAGGGGGCCACTGAAGCTTTCTTT. Protein product: CASSVGQGATEAFF.

The chain has TRBV5-1 and TRBJ1-1, with D hard to call. Germline CDR1 is SGHRS and CDR2 is YFSETQ. This CDR3 spans 14 amino acids. The V end was cut by 8 bases, the J end by 4 bases, with 18 bases between. In DNA, the CDR3 is TGCGCCAGTACTTACAGTTCTTGGGCCACTGAAGCTTTCTTT. It specifies CASTYSSWATEAFF.

The chain couples TRBV5-6 to TRBJ1-4, with no clear D. V shed 4 bases and J shed 6 bases, with 7 bases lying between them. CDR1 and CDR2 (germline): SGHDT, YYEEEE. The CDR3 extends over 12 amino acids. The CDR3 bases are TGTGCCAGCAGCCTGGTGGATGAAAAACTGTTTTTT. Translating it yields CASSLVDEKLFF.

The CDR3 DNA is TGTGCCAGCAGTTTTAGCCCACAGGCCGGCCTACCCTTGGCCAAAAACATTCAGTACTTC. Translation gives CASSFSPQAGLPLAKNIQYF. The rearrangement uses TRBV28 and TRBJ2-4; a weak D match, TRBD1 (5 bases). Germline loops: CDR1 MDHEN, CDR2 SYDVKM. Trimming stripped 3 bases from V and 1 base from J, with 25 bases between. The CDR3 covers 20 residues.

The gene calls are TRBV4-1 and TRBJ1-2, with D possibly matching TRBD1 (6 bases). Trimming removed 3 bases from V and 8 bases from J, with 10 bases in between. The CDR3 extends over 12 amino acids. Germline V gives CDR1 MGHRA, CDR2 YSYEKL. DNA for the CDR3: TGCGCCAGCAGCCAGGGGGCTGTCGGCTACACCTTC. It encodes CASSQGAVGYTF.

This chain connects TRBV4-1 to TRBJ2-2; possibly TRBD2 for D (6 bases). This CDR3 is 15 amino acids long. Germline CDR1 and CDR2: MGHRA and YSYEKL. V lost 0 bases and J lost 6, with 11 bases in between. The CDR3 coding sequence is TGCGCCAGCAGCCAAGATCGGGGGACCGCCGGGGAGCTGTTTTTT. It encodes CASSQDRGTAGELFF.